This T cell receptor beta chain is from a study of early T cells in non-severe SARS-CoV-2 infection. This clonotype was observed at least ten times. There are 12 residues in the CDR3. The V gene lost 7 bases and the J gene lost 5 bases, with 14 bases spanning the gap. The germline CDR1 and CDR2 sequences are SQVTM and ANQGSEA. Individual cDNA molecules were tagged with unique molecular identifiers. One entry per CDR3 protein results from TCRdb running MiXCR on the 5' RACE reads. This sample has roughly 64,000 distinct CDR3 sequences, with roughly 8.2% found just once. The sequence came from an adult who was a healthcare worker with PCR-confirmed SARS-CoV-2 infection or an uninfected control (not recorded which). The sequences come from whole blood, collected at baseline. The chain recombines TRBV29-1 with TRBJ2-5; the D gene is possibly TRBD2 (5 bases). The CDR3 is CSALRGGETQYF. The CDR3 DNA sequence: TGCAGCGCCTTGCGCGGCGGGGAGACCCAGTACTTC. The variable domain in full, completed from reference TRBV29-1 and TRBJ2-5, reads SAVISQKPSRDICQRGTSLTIQCQVDSQVTMMFWYRQQPGQSLTLIATANQGSEATYESGFVIDKFPISRPNLTFSTLTVSNMSPEDSSIYLCSALRGGETQYFGPGTRLLVL.